These 27 T cell receptor beta chains came from one sample sequenced in a study of blood T cells in healthy people across ages. Alongside a J-beta primer mix, a sample-barcoded 5' primer served in a second PCR lasting about 7 to 12 cycles. One entry per CDR3 protein results from TCRdb running MiXCR on the 5' RACE reads. The table includes around 1.5 million distinct CDR3 sequences, approximately 60% detected once. Sequencing used blood. These receptors came from a man aged 18 to 29 in good health.

The V gene is TRBV27, the J gene TRBJ2-2; TRBD2 matches 7 bases. V gave up 5 bases and J gave up 4 bases; unmatched junction bases: 10. This CDR3 spans 16 amino acids. Germline V gene lookup returns CDR1 MNHEY and CDR2 SMNVEV (reference sequence). CDR3 protein: CASSTRLAQGTGELFF. For the CDR3, the DNA is TGTGCCAGCAGTACCCGACTAGCTCAGGGCACCGGGGAGCTGTTTTTT.

V gene TRBV4-1 combines with J gene TRBJ1-1; 7 bases are a match to TRBD1. Germline loops: CDR1 MGHRA, CDR2 YSYEKL. The CDR3 spans 15 residues. V shed 0 bases and J 7 bases; nucleotides not matched to a gene: 8. Written as DNA, the CDR3 is TGCGCCAGCAGCCAAGAAGTCCAGGGGGTAGGTGAAGCTTTCTTT. Its protein product is CASSQEVQGVGEAFF.

The chain has TRBV29-1 and TRBJ2-1, with 14 positions matching TRBD2. The V gene's germline CDR1 is SQVTM and CDR2 ANQGSEA. The CDR3 has 14 amino acids. Germline trimming cut 3 bases from V and 9 bases from J; bases unmatched to any gene: 4. This chain's CDR3 is CSVDGTSGRSEQFF. Here the CDR3 DNA reads TGCAGCGTTGACGGGACTAGCGGGAGAAGTGAGCAGTTCTTC.

The chain uses TRBV27 and TRBJ2-4; D may match TRBD1 or TRBD2 (5 bases each). The DNA end is a closer match to TRBJ2-7, so the J assignment may be wrong. Germline V gene lookup returns CDR1 MNHEY and CDR2 SMNVEV (reference sequence). The CDR3 covers 12 residues. The CDR3 DNA sequence: TGTGCCAGCAGTGGGACCTTAGACGAGCAGTACTTC. Protein product: CASSGTLDEQYF.

The CDR3 here is CASSLVAGPRETQYF. The CDR3 DNA reads as TGCGCCAGCAGCTTGGTCGCGGGGCCACGAGAGACCCAGTACTTC. V and J are TRBV5-1 and TRBJ2-5; a weak D match, TRBD2 (6 bases). V dropped 0 bases and J dropped 4 bases, with 13 bases sitting between them. CDR1 is SGHRS and CDR2 is YFSETQ in the germline V gene. The CDR3 spans 15 residues.

This chain links TRBV6-5 with TRBJ1-4; no clear D. The CDR3 totals 14 residues. V was shortened by 8 bases and J by 8 bases, with 18 bases between the two germline ends. Per the germline V gene, CDR1 is MNHEY and CDR2 is SVGAGI. For the CDR3, the DNA is TGTGCCAGCCAGAGACGGCCCAGAGGGGAAAAACTGTTTTTT. Its protein is CASQRRPRGEKLFF.

V and J are TRBV20-1 and TRBJ1-2; weak D call: TRBD1 (5 bases). Trimming cost V 6 bases and J 5 bases, with 10 bases left between them. Per the germline V gene, CDR1 is DFQATT and CDR2 is SNEGSKA (reference sequence). The CDR3 length is 11 residues. CDR3 DNA: TGCAGTGCACGGGGGTTGTATGGCTACACCTTC. This codes for CSARGLYGYTF.

This chain connects TRBV5-1 to TRBJ1-2; D remains unclear. The length of the CDR3 is 17 residues. V dropped 0 bases and J dropped 3 bases, with 18 bases sitting between them. Germline V gene data show CDR1 as SGHRS and CDR2 as YFSETQ. DNA for the CDR3: TGCGCCAGCAGCTTGGTTCCAGGAAGGATCACAGACTATGGCTACACCTTC. Its translation: CASSLVPGRITDYGYTF.

A remark on this clonotype: The junction departs from germline at one end; a sequencing error may be responsible. The chain joins TRBV12-3 or TRBV12-4 to TRBJ1-4, with 7 positions matching TRBD1. The CDR3 consists of 16 residues. CDR3 DNA sequence: TGTGCCAGCAGTTTACAGGGGGGCTCAACTAACGAAAAACTGTTTTTT. Translating it yields CASSLQGGSTNEKLFF.

This clonotype has only one observation. The chain couples TRBV27 to TRBJ2-7; a possible D gene is TRBD1 (7 bases). Between the trimmed V and J ends, which lost 5 bases and 3 bases, there was a span of 20 bases. The CDR3 spans 16 residues. Germline CDR1 and CDR2: MNHEY and SMNVEV (reference sequence). This CDR3 is CASSPSTGEAGYEQYF. DNA for the CDR3: TGTGCCAGCAGTCCGTCCACAGGGGAGGCGGGCTACGAGCAGTACTTC.

The chain couples TRBV7-9 to TRBJ1-2; D unresolved. V was cut by 5 bases and J by 9 bases, with 13 bases left in between. The germline V gene has CDR1 SEHNR and CDR2 FQNEAQ (reference sequence). The CDR3 spans 12 residues. For the CDR3, the DNA is TGTGCCAGCAGCGACAACGGGCTTAGCTACACCTTC. It encodes CASSDNGLSYTF.

This clonotype was observed once. The chain has TRBV20-1 and TRBJ2-3; 9 bases are a match to TRBD2. From germline, CDR1 is DFQATT and CDR2 SNEGSKA (reference sequence). With 6 bases clipped from V and 3 bases from J, the junction kept 7 bases outside the gene matches. The CDR3 length is 14 residues. CDR3 region: CSAPSSGMTDTQYF. Here the CDR3 DNA reads TGCAGTGCCCCATCTAGCGGGATGACAGATACGCAGTATTTT.

The rearrangement uses TRBV7-9 and TRBJ1-1; 9 positions agree with TRBD1. The CDR3 is made up of 13 amino acids. The trim removed 8 bases at V and 7 bases at J, leaving 8 bases unmatched. Germline loops: CDR1 SEHNR, CDR2 FQNEAQ (reference sequence). The CDR3 is CASGGQGALEAFF. The CDR3 region has the DNA TGTGCCAGCGGGGGACAGGGCGCTCTTGAAGCTTTCTTT.

This chain connects TRBV7-8 to TRBJ2-7; 7 nucleotides align to TRBD2. V gave up 5 bases and J gave up 2 bases; unmatched junction bases: 9. The CDR3 length is 15 residues. Germline CDR1 SGHVS, CDR2 FQNEAQ. The CDR3 DNA follows: TGTGCCAGCAGCCACACTAGCGACTGGGCCTACGAGCAGTACTTC. It encodes CASSHTSDWAYEQYF.

V usage is TRBV20-1 and J usage is TRBJ2-7, with 9 bases aligning to TRBD1. Trimming removed 4 bases from V and 3 bases from J; junction bases left unmatched: 4. Germline V CDR1 and CDR2: DFQATT, SNEGSKA (reference sequence). The CDR3 is 13 amino acids. CDR3 nucleotides: TGCAGTGCTATCTGGGACAGGGTCTACGAGCAGTACTTC. Its translation is CSAIWDRVYEQYF.

The V call is TRBV20-1, the J call TRBJ2-1, with D hard to call. The CDR3 has 14 residues. Germline V gene lookup returns CDR1 DFQATT and CDR2 SNEGSKA (reference sequence). V lost 0 bases, J lost 2 bases, and 8 bases lay in between. This chain's CDR3 is CSARDGSPYNEQFF. CDR3 bases: TGCAGTGCTAGAGATGGCAGTCCCTACAATGAGCAGTTCTTC.

This sequence joins TRBV10-1 and TRBJ2-5; D might be TRBD1 (5 bases). Germline CDR1 and CDR2: WNHNN and SYGVQD (reference sequence). CDR3 size: 13 residues. V dropped 4 bases and J dropped 0 bases, with 6 bases sitting between them. DNA for the CDR3: TGCGCCAGCAGTGGACAGTACCAAGAGACCCAGTACTTC. It specifies CASSGQYQETQYF.

V gene TRBV4-1 combines with J gene TRBJ1-2; D is ambiguous. Germline V gene sequence: CDR1 MGHRA, CDR2 YSYEKL. V lost 4 bases and J lost 4, with 22 bases in between. This CDR3 spans 17 amino acids. The chain's CDR3 is CASSRLLVMGQSYGYTF. The CDR3 DNA is TGCGCCAGCAGCCGACTGCTGGTAATGGGCCAGAGCTATGGCTACACCTTC.

The rearrangement links TRBV20-1 to TRBJ2-1, with D possibly matching TRBD2 (6 bases). Germline loops: CDR1 DFQATT, CDR2 SNEGSKA (reference sequence). Trimming removed 2 bases from V and 5 bases from J, with 10 bases in between. This CDR3 has 13 residues. The CDR3 region has the DNA TGCAGTGCTAGATTAGCGGAACACAATGAGCAGTTCTTC. Its translation is CSARLAEHNEQFF.

This chain connects TRBV4-3 to TRBJ2-2; D is perhaps TRBD1 (7 bases). Trimming shortened V by 1 base and J by 1 base, and 13 bases separated the two germline ends. The CDR3 spans 17 residues. Germline V gene lookup returns CDR1 LGHNA and CDR2 YSLEER. The CDR3, as DNA: TGCGCCAGCAGCCAAGTCGGTCAGGGGGGGAACACCGGGGAGCTGTTTTTT. It specifies CASSQVGQGGNTGELFF.

The chain carries TRBV3-1 and TRBJ2-7; D is unclear. Germline V lookup: CDR1 LGHDT, CDR2 YNNKEL (reference sequence). The CDR3 spans 12 residues. Trimming pared 3 bases from V and 5 bases from J, leaving 8 bases between. CDR3 sequence reads: CASSHTTNEQYF. DNA for the CDR3: TGTGCCAGCAGCCATACGACGAACGAGCAGTACTTC.

This clonotype was picked up a small number of times. The chain uses TRBV12-3 or TRBV12-4 and TRBJ1-1; D is undetermined. V was shortened by 3 bases and J by 5 bases, with 13 bases between the two germline ends. CDR3 size: 14 residues. The CDR3 DNA reads TGTGCCAGCAGTTTCAGTGTGGGGAGGACTGAAGCTTTCTTT. This codes for CASSFSVGRTEAFF.

This rearrangement joins TRBV6-6 to TRBJ2-1, with 7 bases that match TRBD2. The junction had 14 bases not matched to a gene; V was cut back by 4 bases and J by 5 bases. CDR1 MNHNY and CDR2 SVGAGI come from the germline V gene (reference sequence). This CDR3 spans 17 amino acids. The CDR3 DNA is TGTGCCAGCAGTTCCACTCCCTCAGGACTAGAAGACAATGAGCAGTTCTTC. Amino acid sequence: CASSSTPSGLEDNEQFF.

The V gene is TRBV7-2, the J gene TRBJ2-7; 11 bases are a match to TRBD1. This CDR3 contains 15 residues. CDR1 is SGHTA and CDR2 is FQGNSA in the germline V gene. J gave up 4 bases and V 5 bases, and 7 bases lay outside the gene matches. DNA of the CDR3: TGTGCCAGCAGCGAAGGGGGGACAGGGGGATACGAGCAGTACTTC. Protein sequence: CASSEGGTGGYEQYF.

The gene calls are TRBV9 and TRBJ2-1; a weak D match, TRBD2 (7 bases). Germline V lookup: CDR1 SGDLS, CDR2 YYNGEE. V lost 4 bases to trimming and J lost 7 bases, with 18 bases between them. The CDR3 is 15 amino acids. The CDR3 region has the DNA TGTGCCAGCAGCCTGGAGGGGGGGGGCCCAAATGAGCAGTTCTTC. It yields the protein CASSLEGGGPNEQFF.

The chain recombines TRBV27 with TRBJ2-5, with D tentatively TRBD1 (5 bases). The end of the DNA aligns better with TRBJ2-7, so the J call may be wrong. Looked up from germline, CDR1 is MNHEY and CDR2 is SMNVEV (reference sequence). The CDR3 has 13 amino acids. The CDR3 DNA reads TGTGCCAGCAGTTTACCAGGGTTGGACGAGCAGTACTTC. Amino acids: CASSLPGLDEQYF.

This clonotype was seen only a few times. The rearrangement links TRBV5-1 to TRBJ1-1, with a tentative D call TRBD1 (6 bases). There are 14 residues in the CDR3. V dropped 0 bases and J dropped 7 bases, with 13 bases sitting between them. Germline CDR1 and CDR2: SGHRS and YFSETQ. The CDR3 spells CASSLVGQPHEAFF. CDR3 DNA: TGCGCCAGCAGCTTGGTTGGACAGCCCCATGAAGCTTTCTTT.